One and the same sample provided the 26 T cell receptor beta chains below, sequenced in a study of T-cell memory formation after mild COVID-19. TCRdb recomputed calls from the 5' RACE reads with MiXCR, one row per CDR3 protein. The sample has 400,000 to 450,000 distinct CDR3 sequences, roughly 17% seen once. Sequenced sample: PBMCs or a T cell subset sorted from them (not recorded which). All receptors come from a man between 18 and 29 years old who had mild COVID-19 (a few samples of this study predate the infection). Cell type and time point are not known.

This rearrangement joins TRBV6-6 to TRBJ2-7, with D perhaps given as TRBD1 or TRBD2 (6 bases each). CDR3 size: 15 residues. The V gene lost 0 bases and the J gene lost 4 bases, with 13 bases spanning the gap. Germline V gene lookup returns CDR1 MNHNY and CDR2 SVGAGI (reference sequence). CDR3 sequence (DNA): TGTGCCAGCAGTTACTCCCCGGGGGCCCAATACGAGCAGTACTTC. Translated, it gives CASSYSPGAQYEQYF.

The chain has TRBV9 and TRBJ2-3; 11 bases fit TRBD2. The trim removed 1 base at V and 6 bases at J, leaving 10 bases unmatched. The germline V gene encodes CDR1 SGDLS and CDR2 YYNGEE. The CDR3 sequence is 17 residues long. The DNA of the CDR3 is TGTGCCAGCAGCGTAACCGCTAGCGGGGGGCTAGTTGATACGCAGTATTTT. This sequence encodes CASSVTASGGLVDTQYF.

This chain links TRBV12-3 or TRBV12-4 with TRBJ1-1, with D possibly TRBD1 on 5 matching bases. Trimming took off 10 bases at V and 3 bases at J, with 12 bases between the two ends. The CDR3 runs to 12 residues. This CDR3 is CATETVHTEAFF. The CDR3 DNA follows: TGTGCCACAGAGACAGTTCACACTGAAGCTTTCTTT.

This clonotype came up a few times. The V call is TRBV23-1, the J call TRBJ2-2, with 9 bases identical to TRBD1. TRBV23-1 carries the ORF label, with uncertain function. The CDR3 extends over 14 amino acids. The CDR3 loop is CFDRGKANTGELFF. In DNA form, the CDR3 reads TGCTTCGACAGGGGGAAGGCGAACACCGGGGAGCTGTTTTTT.

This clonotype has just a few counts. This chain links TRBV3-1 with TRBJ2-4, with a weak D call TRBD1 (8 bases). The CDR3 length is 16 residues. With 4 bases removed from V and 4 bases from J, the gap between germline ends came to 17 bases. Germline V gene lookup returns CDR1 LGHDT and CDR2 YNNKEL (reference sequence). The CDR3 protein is CASSPSGGQAKNIQYF. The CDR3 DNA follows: TGTGCCAGCAGCCCCTCGGGGGGACAGGCAAAAAACATTCAGTACTTC.

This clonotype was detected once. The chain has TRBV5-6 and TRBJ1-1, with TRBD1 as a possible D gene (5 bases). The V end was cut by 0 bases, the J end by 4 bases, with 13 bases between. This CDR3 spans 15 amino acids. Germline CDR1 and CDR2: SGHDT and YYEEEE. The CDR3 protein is CASSLAGLQGTEAFF. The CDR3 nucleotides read TGTGCCAGCAGCTTGGCCGGGCTCCAGGGCACTGAAGCTTTCTTT.

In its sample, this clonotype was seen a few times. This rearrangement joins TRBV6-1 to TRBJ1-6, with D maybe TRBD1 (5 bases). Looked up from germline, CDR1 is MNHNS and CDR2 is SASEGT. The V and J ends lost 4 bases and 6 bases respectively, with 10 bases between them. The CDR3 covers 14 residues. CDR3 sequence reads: CASSVTGGNSPLHF. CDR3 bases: TGTGCCAGCAGTGTTACAGGCGGTAATTCACCCCTCCACTTT.

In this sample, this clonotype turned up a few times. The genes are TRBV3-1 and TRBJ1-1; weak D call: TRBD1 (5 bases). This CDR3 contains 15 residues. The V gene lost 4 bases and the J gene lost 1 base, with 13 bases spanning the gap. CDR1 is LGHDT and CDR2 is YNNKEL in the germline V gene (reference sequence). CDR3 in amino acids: CASSPDSDPNTEAFF. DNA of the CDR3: TGTGCCAGCAGCCCAGACAGTGACCCGAACACTGAAGCTTTCTTT.

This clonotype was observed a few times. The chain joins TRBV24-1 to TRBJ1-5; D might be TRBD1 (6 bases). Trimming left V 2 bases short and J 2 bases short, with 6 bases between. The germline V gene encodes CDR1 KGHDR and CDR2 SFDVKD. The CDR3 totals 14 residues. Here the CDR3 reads CATSDSGGNQPQHF. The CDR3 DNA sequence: TGTGCCACCAGTGATTCAGGGGGCAATCAGCCCCAGCATTTT.

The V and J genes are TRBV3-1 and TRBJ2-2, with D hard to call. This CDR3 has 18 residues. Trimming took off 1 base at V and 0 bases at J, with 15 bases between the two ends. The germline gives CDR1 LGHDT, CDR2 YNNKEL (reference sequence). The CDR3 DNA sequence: TGTGCCAGCAGCCAAGTAACCCTATTGTCTACGAACACCGGGGAGCTGTTTTTT. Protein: CASSQVTLLSTNTGELFF.

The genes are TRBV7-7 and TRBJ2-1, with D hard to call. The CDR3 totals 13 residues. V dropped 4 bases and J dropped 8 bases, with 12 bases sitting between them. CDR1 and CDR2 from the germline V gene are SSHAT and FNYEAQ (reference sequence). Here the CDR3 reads CASSSNYRDEQFF. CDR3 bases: TGTGCCAGCAGCTCGAACTACCGGGATGAGCAGTTCTTC.

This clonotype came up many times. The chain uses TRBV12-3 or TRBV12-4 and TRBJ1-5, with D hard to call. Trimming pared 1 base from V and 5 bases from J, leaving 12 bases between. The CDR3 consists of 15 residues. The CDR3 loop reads CASSLGQSPDQPQHF. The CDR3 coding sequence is TGTGCCAGCAGTTTAGGGCAGTCCCCCGATCAGCCCCAGCATTTT.

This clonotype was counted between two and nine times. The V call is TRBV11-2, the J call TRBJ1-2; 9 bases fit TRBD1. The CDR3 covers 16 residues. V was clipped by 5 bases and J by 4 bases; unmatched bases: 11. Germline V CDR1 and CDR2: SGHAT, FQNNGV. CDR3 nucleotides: TGTGCCAGCAGCCCGCTCAAGGGGACAGGGACCTATGGCTACACCTTC. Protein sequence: CASSPLKGTGTYGYTF.

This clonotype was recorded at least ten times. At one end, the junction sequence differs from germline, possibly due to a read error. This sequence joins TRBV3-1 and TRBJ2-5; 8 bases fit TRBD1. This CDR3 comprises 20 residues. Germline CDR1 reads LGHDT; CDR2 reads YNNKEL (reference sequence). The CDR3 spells CASSQEARHRGALDPEIQYF. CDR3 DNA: TGTGCCAGCAGCCAAGAAGCCCGGCACAGGGGGGCGCTAGATCCCGAGATCCAGTACTTC.

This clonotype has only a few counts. The CDR3 DNA reads TGTGCCAGACAGGGTACGCAGTATTTT. The encoded protein is CARQGTQYF. This rearrangement joins TRBV9 to TRBJ2-3; weak D call: TRBD1 (6 bases). CDR1 and CDR2 from the germline V gene are SGDLS and YYNGEE. V lost 8 bases to trimming and J lost 8 bases, with 6 bases between them. This CDR3 comprises 9 residues.

The DNA for the CDR3 is TGTGCCAGCGGGCGGGGGAGTATCTCTGAAGCTTTCTTT. As protein: CASGRGSISEAFF. V and J are TRBV6-5 and TRBJ1-1; D might be TRBD1 (5 bases). This CDR3 is 13 amino acids long. The V gene lost 8 bases and the J gene lost 6 bases, with 16 bases spanning the gap. Germline V gene data show CDR1 as MNHEY and CDR2 as SVGAGI.

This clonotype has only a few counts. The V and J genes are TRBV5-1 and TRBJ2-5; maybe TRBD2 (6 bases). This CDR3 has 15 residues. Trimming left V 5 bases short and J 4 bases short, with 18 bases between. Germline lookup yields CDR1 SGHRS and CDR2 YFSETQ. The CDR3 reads CASSGAGPELETQYF. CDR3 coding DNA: TGCGCCAGCAGTGGGGCGGGACCTGAGTTAGAGACCCAGTACTTC.

The CDR3 protein is CSARTRGTSVQETQYF. The CDR3 region has the DNA TGCAGTGCTAGAACCCGGGGGACTAGTGTTCAAGAGACCCAGTACTTC. V is TRBV20-1 and J is TRBJ2-5, with TRBD2 identical over 8 bases. V lost 2 bases to trimming and J lost 2 bases; unmatched junction nucleotides: 10. The CDR3 spans 16 residues. Germline V gene sequence: CDR1 DFQATT, CDR2 SNEGSKA (reference sequence).

The CDR3 loop is CAISESFGQGSIGQFF. In nucleotides, the CDR3 is TGTGCCATCAGTGAGTCGTTCGGCCAGGGGTCGATTGGGCAGTTCTTC. The genes are TRBV10-3 and TRBJ2-1; TRBD1 is a possible D gene (6 bases). The CDR3 loop spans 16 amino acids. Germline lookup yields CDR1 ENHRY and CDR2 SYGVKD. Trimming took off 0 bases at V and 12 bases at J, with 21 bases between the two ends.

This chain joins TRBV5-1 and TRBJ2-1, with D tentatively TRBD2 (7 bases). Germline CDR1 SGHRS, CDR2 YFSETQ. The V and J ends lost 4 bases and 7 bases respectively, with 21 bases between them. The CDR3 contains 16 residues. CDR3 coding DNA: TGCGCCAGCAGCACCAAGAACGGGGGGCCTCGGAATGAGCAGTTCTTC. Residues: CASSTKNGGPRNEQFF.

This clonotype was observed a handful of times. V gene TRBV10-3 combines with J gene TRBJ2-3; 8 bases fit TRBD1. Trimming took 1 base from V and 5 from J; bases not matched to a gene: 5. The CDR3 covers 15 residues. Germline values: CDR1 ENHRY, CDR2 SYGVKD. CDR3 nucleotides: TGTGCCATCAGTGAGTTCCAGGGGGCGGGAGATACGCAGTATTTT. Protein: CAISEFQGAGDTQYF.

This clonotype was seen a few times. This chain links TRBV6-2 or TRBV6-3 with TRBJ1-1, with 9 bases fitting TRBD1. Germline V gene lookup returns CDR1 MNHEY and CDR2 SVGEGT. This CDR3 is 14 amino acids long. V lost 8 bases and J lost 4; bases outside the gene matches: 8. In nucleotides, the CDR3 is TGTGCCAGCCTTCGAACAGGGGGCGTCACTGAAGCTTTCTTT. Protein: CASLRTGGVTEAFF.

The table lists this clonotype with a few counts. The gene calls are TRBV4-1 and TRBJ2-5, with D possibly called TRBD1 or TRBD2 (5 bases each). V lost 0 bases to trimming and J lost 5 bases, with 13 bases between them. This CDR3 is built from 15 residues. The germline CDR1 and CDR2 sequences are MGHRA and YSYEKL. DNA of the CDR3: TGCGCCAGCAGCCAAGAACCTTGGGGCGGGGAGACCCAGTACTTC. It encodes CASSQEPWGGETQYF.

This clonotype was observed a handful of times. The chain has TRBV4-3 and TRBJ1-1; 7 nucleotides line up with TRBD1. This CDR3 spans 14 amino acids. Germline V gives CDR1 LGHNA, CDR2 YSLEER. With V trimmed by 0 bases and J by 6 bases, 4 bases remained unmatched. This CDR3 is CASSQEDRYAEAFF. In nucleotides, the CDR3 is TGCGCCAGCAGCCAAGAGGACAGGTACGCTGAAGCTTTCTTT.

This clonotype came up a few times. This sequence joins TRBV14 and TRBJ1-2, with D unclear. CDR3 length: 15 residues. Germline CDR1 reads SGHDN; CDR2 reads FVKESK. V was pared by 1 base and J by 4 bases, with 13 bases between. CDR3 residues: CASSQGTRRAYGYTF. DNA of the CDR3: TGTGCCAGCAGCCAAGGAACCCGGAGGGCCTATGGCTACACCTTC.

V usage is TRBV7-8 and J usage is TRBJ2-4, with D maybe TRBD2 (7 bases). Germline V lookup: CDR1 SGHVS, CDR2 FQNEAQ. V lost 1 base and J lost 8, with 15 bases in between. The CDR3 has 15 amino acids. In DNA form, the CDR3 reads TGTGCCAGCAGCTTAGAGGGGGGGATCGAGTACATTCAGTACTTC. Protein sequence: CASSLEGGIEYIQYF.